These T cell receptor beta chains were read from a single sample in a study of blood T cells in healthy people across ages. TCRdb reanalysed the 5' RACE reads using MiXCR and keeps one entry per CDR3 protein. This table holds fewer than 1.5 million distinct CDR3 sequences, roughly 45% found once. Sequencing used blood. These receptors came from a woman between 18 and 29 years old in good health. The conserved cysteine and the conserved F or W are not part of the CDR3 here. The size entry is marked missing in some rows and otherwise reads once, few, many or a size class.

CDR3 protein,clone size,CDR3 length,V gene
ASSPGQGGKLF,.,11,TRBV5-8
ASSLVVSVEQGKETQY,few,16,TRBV7-2
SARDLSGRARETQY,.,14,TRBV20-1
SASKVAAKQETQY,.,13,TRBV20-1
ASSLNPGTEANYGYT,.,15,TRBV7-3
ASSLVLASAGETQY,few,14,TRBV7-2
ASSPEFNEQF,.,10,TRBV5-1
ASSVWVGPGNEQF,few,13,TRBV9
ASSDHRVMGYNEQF,.,14,TRBV25-1
ASGDRVLETQY,few,11,TRBV12-3/TRBV12-4
ASSLETGTTEAF,.,12,TRBV11-2
ASSPPGLADEQY,.,12,TRBV7-9
ASSPPGTGGAGKLF,few,14,TRBV9
AISDRTSANSYNEQF,few,15,TRBV10-3
ASSQGDRGFTDTQY,few,14,TRBV3-1
ASTLTAAKNIQY,few,12,TRBV2
ASSEAWRTYEQY,.,12,TRBV6-1
ASSLDALEVAGEAVEQF,.,17,TRBV5-1
ASSQEGPSVAETGELF,.,16,TRBV4-2
ASSFSAAGEDTQY,once,13,TRBV11-1
ASRRLDTQETQY,.,12,TRBV4-1
ATNRGMTTNEKLF,.,13,TRBV2
ASRVAGGRYEQY,few,12,TRBV28
ASSGAGAAYEQY,few,12,TRBV25-1
ATSDGRQGFGEQF,.,13,TRBV24-1
ASSGELTFDTQY,few,12,TRBV18
ASSQVWPGKTYEQY,.,14,TRBV4-1
ASTNRAQETQY,.,11,TRBV6-6
ASSDSFGPQETQY,few,13,TRBV6-4
AIGQGATEAF,.,10,TRBV24-1
SAPGADRSYEQY,few,12,TRBV20-1
ASSRQRGQSGREAF,.,14,TRBV12-3/TRBV12-4
ASSSPAGEGTDTQY,.,14,TRBV4-2
ASSLQPGPPDEQF,.,13,TRBV9
ASRMTGASYEQY,.,12,TRBV6-5
ASRPTGFPGTQY,.,12,TRBV6-5
ASSSGASNYGYT,few,12,TRBV6-5
ASSRLGGVADTQY,many,13,TRBV6-5
ASSEYERTQY,.,10,TRBV25-1
ASSSDRVPGYT,.,11,TRBV12-3/TRBV12-4
ASSQDQTSGVTDTQY,.,15,TRBV7-8
SAPQGERNTEAF,few,12,TRBV20-1